This TCR beta chain stems from a study of blood T cell repertoires in COVID-19. Study in general: COVID-19 samples collected from the United States, Italy and Spain covered acute and convalescent phases. Sample material is recorded as cDNA or gDNA derived from T cells, B-cell-depleted T cells, or PBMCs.

Trimming shortened V by 5 bases and J by 1 base, and 13 bases separated the two germline ends. The CDR3 loop spans 15 amino acids. The V gene's germline CDR1 is MGHDK and CDR2 SYGVNS. As processed by the authors: Estimated nucleated cell counts came from reference gene primer amplification. TCRdb keeps only in-frame clones here, not all; method: immunoSEQ multiplex PCR. Clonal size and the V and J genes are those of that table, whereas D and trimming came from the DNA. The table lists some 170,000 clones, 60% to 85% of them singletons. The chain joins TRBV25-1 to TRBJ2-3; D not resolved. This clonotype was obtained from a woman between 50 and 59 years old with active or convalescent COVID-19. Sequencing used peripheral blood. The CDR3 nucleotides are TGTGCCAGCAGTCCCCGGTACGAAGGCACAGATACGCAGTATTTT. It is translated as CASSPRYEGTDTQYF.